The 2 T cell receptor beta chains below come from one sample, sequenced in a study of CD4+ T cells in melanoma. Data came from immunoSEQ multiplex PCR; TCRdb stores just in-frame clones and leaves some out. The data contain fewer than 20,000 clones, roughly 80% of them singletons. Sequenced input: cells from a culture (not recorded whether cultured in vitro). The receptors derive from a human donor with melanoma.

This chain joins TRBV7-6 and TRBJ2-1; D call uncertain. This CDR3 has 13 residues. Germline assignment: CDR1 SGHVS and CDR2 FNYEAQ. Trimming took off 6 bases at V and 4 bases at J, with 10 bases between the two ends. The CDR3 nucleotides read TGTGCCAGCAGTCTCGAACCGTACAATGAGCAGTTCTTC. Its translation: CASSLEPYNEQFF.

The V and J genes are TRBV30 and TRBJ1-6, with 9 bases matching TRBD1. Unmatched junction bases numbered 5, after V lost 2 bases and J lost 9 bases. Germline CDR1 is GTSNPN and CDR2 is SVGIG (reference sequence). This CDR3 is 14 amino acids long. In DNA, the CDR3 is TGTGCCTGGAGTTTGGACAGGGGTTTTTCACCCCTCCACTTT. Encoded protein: CAWSLDRGFSPLHF.